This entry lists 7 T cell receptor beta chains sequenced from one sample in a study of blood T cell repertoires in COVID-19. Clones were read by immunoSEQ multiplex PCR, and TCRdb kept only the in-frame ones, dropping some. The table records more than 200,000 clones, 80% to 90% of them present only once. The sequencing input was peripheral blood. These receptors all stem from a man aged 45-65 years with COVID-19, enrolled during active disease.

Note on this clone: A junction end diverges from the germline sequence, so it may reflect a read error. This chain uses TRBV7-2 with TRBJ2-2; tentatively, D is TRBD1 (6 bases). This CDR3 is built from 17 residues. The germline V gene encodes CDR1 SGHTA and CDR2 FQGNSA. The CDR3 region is CASSLGSLQGRTGELFF. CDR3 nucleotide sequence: TGTGCCAGCAGTTTAGGCTCCTTACAGGGACGCACCGGGGAGCTGTTTTTT.

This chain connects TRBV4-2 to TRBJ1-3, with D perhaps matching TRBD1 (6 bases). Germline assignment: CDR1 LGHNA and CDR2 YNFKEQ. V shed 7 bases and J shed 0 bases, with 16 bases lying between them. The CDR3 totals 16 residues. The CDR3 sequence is CASTPGAGSSGNTIYF. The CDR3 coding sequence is TGTGCCAGCACCCCAGGGGCGGGCAGCTCTGGAAACACCATATATTTT.

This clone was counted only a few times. The CDR3 loop is CASSLTGVSYGYTF. CDR3 sequence (DNA): TGTGCCAGCAGTTTAACGGGGGTTAGCTATGGCTACACCTTC. The chain uses TRBV28 and TRBJ1-2, with D perhaps TRBD1 (5 bases). CDR1 is MDHEN and CDR2 is SYDVKM in the germline V gene. With 2 bases removed from V and 4 bases from J, the gap between germline ends came to 11 bases. The CDR3 spans 14 residues.

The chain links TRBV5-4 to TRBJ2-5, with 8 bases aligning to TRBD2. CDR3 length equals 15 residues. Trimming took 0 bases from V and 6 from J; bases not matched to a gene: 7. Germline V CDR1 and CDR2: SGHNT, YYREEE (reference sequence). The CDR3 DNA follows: TGTGCCAGCAGCTTGGATGGCGGGGGGCCGAAGACCCAGTACTTC. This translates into CASSLDGGGPKTQYF.

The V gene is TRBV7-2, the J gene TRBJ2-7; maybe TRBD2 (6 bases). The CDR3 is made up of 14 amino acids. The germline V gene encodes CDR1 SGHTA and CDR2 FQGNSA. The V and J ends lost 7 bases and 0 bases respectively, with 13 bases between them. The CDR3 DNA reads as TGTGCCAGCACGGGGGTACCAGTCTCCTACGAGCAGTACTTC. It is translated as CASTGVPVSYEQYF.

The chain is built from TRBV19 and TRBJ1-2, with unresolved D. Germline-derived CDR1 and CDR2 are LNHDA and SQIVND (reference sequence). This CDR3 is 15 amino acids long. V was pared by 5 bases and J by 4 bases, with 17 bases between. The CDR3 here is CASSSAAGQVYGYTF. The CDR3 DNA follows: TGTGCCAGTAGTTCAGCGGCAGGCCAGGTCTATGGCTACACCTTC. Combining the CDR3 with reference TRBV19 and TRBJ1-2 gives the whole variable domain DGGITQSPKYLFRKEGQNVTLSCEQNLNHDAMYWYRQDPGQGLRLIYYSQIVNDFQKGDIAEGYSVSREKKESFPLTVTSAQKNPTAFYLCASSSAAGQVYGYTFGSGTRLTVV.

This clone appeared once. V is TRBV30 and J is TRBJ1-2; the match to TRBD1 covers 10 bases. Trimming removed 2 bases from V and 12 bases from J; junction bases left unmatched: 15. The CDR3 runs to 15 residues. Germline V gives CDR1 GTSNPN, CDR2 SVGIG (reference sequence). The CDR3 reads CAWSPSTGTGATDTF. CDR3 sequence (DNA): TGTGCCTGGAGTCCCTCCACCGGGACAGGGGCAACTGACACCTTC.